This TCR beta chain was captured by sequencing in a study of cytotoxic CD8 clonotypes in ibrutinib-treated CLL (TCRdb year 2021). With respect to the entire study: The cohort included about 15 treatment-naive and about a dozen relapsed/refractory patients; roughly 17 were IGHV unmutated. Every remission and progressive disease sample was obtained while ibrutinib was still being received by the patients. On average, each sample had about 250,000 productive templates and about 89,000 productive rearrangements. Response samples were taken after a median of 12 months on treatment, ranging from about 6 to 36 months. Of the approximately 90 participants in the trial, 25 to 30 had longitudinal samples available. Partial responses were observed in approximately 24 patients and complete responses in 2; after a median follow-up of around 68 months, remission was maintained in around 14 patients and progression was observed in some twelve. Cryopreserved peripheral blood mononuclear cells were obtained before treatment, at response, and at either sustained remission or disease progression.

What this sample's time point label stands for: roughly 2 years on ibrutinib. For TCR beta library preparation, approximately 2 micrograms of genomic DNA was extracted from cryopreserved PBMCs. Longitudinal blood samples from CLL patients on ibrutinib monotherapy underwent high-throughput TCR beta sequencing. The patients were enrolled in a single-center, open-label phase 2 trial of ibrutinib monotherapy. Comments on this clone: This clone's antigen is unknown. No quality values exist for individual bases; no much larger clone is one base distant.

What the work shows at the level of the full study, not this receptor alone: Sustained-remission and progressing patients did not have matched sampling times, and lymph node repertoires were not examined. Baseline clonality exceeded that of age-matched healthy donors and correlated strongly with circulating CD8+ T-cell counts. At ibrutinib response clonality went up, during sustained remission it held steady, and at progression it dropped back toward baseline. Public clonotypes were found to be uncommon and were observed to contract or remain stable during treatment; the increase in clonality was shown to reflect expansion of private clonotypes at ibrutinib response.

From the germline V gene, CDR1 is LGHNT and CDR2 is FRNRAP. The CDR3 numbers 13 residues from cysteine through phenylalanine. The entry retains the CDR3 DNA only, 39 bases that are in frame from base 1. V drops 1 base and J drops 3 bases, leaving 4 bases in between. On a MiSeq, deep resolution sequencing aimed for a depth between 1 in 1 million and 1 in 200,000 T cells, with each clonotype covered about 9.2x on average. The immunoSEQ hsTCRB Kit was used to generate TCR beta libraries. The authors' analysis ran thus. Data were analyzed with ImmunoSEQ Data Assistant and ImmunoSEQ Analyzer, with V, D and J genes assigned per IMGT definitions. Clonality, which ranges from 0 to 1, was calculated as one minus the normalized Shannon entropy of productive rearrangement frequencies. Only overrepresented clonotypes making up at least 0.05% of the repertoire of each patient were included in the public clonotype analysis. About twelve age-matched healthy donor repertoires from immuneACCESS were used as controls for clonality. TCRdb obtained this table from immuneACCESS and retained in-frame rearrangements with V and J assigned. These tables miss some clones; where compared with another copy, unresolved V genes account for less than half of the shortfall, and the remainder is unexplained. Clone size and the V and J calls come from that table; the DNA yielded D and trimming. The sample contains 190,000 or so clones, over 55% of them found a single time. The ten largest clones represent about an eighth of the sample.

The V and J genes are TRBV12-5 and TRBJ1-5; no D gene call is confident. The TCR sequence derives from a human donor with chronic lymphocytic leukemia. The sample here was PBMCs, taken after 24 months of ibrutinib treatment. The sequenced DNA: TGTGCTAGTGGTTTGGGGATCAATCAGCCCCAGCATTTT. Its protein reads: CASGLGINQPQHF.